This T cell receptor (beta chain) is drawn from a study of T cells after yellow fever vaccination. Conversion of TCR transcripts into cDNA relied on 5'RACE template switching, which added a universal primer site and UMIs. TCRdb re-analysed the 5' RACE reads in MiXCR, keeping a single row per CDR3 protein. The table has over 45,000 distinct CDR3 sequences, approximately 7.7% seen once. This clonotype appeared many times. V was clipped by 5 bases and J by 2 bases; unmatched bases: 7. The CDR3 runs to 15 residues. Germline lookup yields CDR1 SGHAT and CDR2 FQNNGV. The specimen was CD8+ T cells sorted from PBMCs, collected on the day of the first yellow fever vaccination. This chain uses TRBV11-2 with TRBJ2-5; 8 bases are shared with TRBD1. The source is a man younger than 30 who received the YFV17D yellow fever vaccine. The CDR3 is CASSLPGQGQETQYF. The DNA for the CDR3 is TGTGCCAGCAGCCTACCAGGACAGGGTCAAGAGACCCAGTACTTC.